The 13 T cell receptor beta chains below all came from one sample that was sequenced in a study of Ad26.COV2.S vaccination and SARS-CoV-2 variants. The method was immunoSEQ multiplex PCR; TCRdb's version includes in-frame clones alone and lacks a portion of them. The sample has about 350,000 clones, approximately 86% seen once; the top ten hold about 11%. Treatment of the sample: 15 to 20 received Ad26.COV2.S at low or high dose, single or two shots; about five received placebo; per-sample allocation not given. Sampling happened 63 days after the first vaccine or placebo injection. Sequenced here: peripheral blood, sampled in a trial of Ad26.COV2.S vaccine versus placebo. The source is a person aged 18-60 years who received the Ad26.COV2.S COVID-19 vaccine or a placebo.

This chain links TRBV4-3 with TRBJ2-7; the D is unclear. The germline V gene has CDR1 LGHNA and CDR2 YSLEER. The CDR3 is 17 residues long. V lost 0 bases and J lost 0, with 15 bases in between. CDR3: CASSQDRRLTSSYEQYF. In DNA, the CDR3 is TGCGCCAGCAGCCAAGATCGGAGACTTACAAGCTCCTACGAGCAGTACTTC.

The rearrangement uses TRBV21-1 and TRBJ1-6. TRBV21-1 is noted as a pseudogene. This CDR3 has 16 amino acids. The CDR3 loop is CASSPPEGRLGSPLHF. The CDR3 nucleotides read TGTGCCAGCAGCCCCCCCGAAGGGCGTTTGGGTTCACCCCTCCACTTT.

This sequence joins TRBV7-8 and TRBJ2-5; D is possibly TRBD2 (7 bases). V dropped 3 bases and J dropped 5 bases, with 16 bases sitting between them. Germline values: CDR1 SGHVS, CDR2 FQNEAQ. The CDR3 extends over 15 amino acids. The CDR3 coding sequence is TGTGCCAGCAGCTTTGACTACAGGGAGGGGGAGACCCAGTACTTC. It is translated as CASSFDYREGETQYF.

This chain joins TRBV28 and TRBJ2-7; D possibly corresponds to TRBD1 (5 bases). Germline V lookup: CDR1 MDHEN, CDR2 SYDVKM. V lost 4 bases, J lost 2 bases, and 21 bases lay in between. The length of the CDR3 is 17 residues. The CDR3 nucleotides are TGTGCCAGCAGTTGGGGCCCGAAACAGACAGATACCTACGAGCAGTACTTC. It translates to CASSWGPKQTDTYEQYF.

This chain joins TRBV23-1 and TRBJ2-7; TRBD2 is a possible D gene (6 bases). TRBV23-1 is designated an ORF whose function remains uncertain. This CDR3 contains 16 residues. Trimming removed 0 bases from V and 4 bases from J, with 16 bases in between. CDR3 protein: CASSQSESGLFYEQYF. The CDR3 nucleotides read TGCGCCAGCAGTCAATCGGAAAGCGGGCTCTTTTACGAGCAGTACTTC.

The chain has TRBV6-2 or TRBV6-3 and TRBJ1-5, with TRBD1 matching 7 bases. V gave up 6 bases and J gave up 3 bases; unmatched junction bases: 8. Looked up from germline, CDR1 is MNHEY and CDR2 is SVGEGT. CDR3 length: 15 amino acids. The CDR3 DNA reads as TGTGCCAGCAGCCTGGACAGGACCCTCAATCAGCCCCAGCATTTT. This translates into CASSLDRTLNQPQHF.

The V call is TRBV30, the J call TRBJ1-2; TRBD1 might be the D (6 bases). Germline V gene sequence: CDR1 GTSNPN, CDR2 SVGIG (reference sequence). The V and J ends lost 2 bases and 2 bases respectively, with 9 bases between them. The CDR3 runs to 13 residues. CDR3 in DNA: TGTGCCTGGAGTACCGGACAGAACTATGGCTACACCTTC. It translates to CAWSTGQNYGYTF.

This chain uses TRBV3-1 (or the pseudogene TRBV3-2) with TRBJ1-3, with D hard to call. Germline CDR1 and CDR2: LGHDT and YNNKEL (reference sequence). The CDR3 runs to 18 residues. Trimming took off 4 bases at V and 0 bases at J, with 19 bases between the two ends. CDR3 protein: CASSPIFLEPSSGNTIYF. The CDR3, as DNA: TGTGCCAGCAGCCCAATTTTTCTGGAACCGAGCTCTGGAAACACCATATATTTT.

The rearrangement uses TRBV10-2 and TRBJ1-2; 10 bases map to TRBD1. The CDR3 is made up of 14 amino acids. Germline CDR1 reads WSHSY; CDR2 reads SAAADI. V lost 5 bases, J lost 7 bases, and 7 bases stayed unmatched. This CDR3 reads CASSPVGQGGGYTF. In DNA, the CDR3 is TGCGCCAGCAGTCCTGTAGGACAGGGGGGTGGCTACACCTTC.

This chain uses TRBV4-1 with TRBJ2-7; TRBD2 matches at 9 bases. Losses at the gene ends were 0 bases for V and 5 bases for J; bases not matched to a gene: 8. The CDR3 runs 16 residues. The germline V gene has CDR1 MGHRA and CDR2 YSYEKL. This CDR3 is CASSQDLAGGPHEQYF. The CDR3, as DNA: TGCGCCAGCAGCCAAGATTTGGCGGGGGGGCCCCACGAGCAGTACTTC.

The chain combines TRBV5-1 with TRBJ1-2; a weak D match, TRBD1 (6 bases). V was trimmed by 4 bases and J by 6 bases, leaving 10 bases between them. The germline V gene has CDR1 SGHRS and CDR2 YFSETQ. This CDR3 region has 12 residues. The CDR3: CASSPRTDGYTF. In DNA, the CDR3 is TGCGCCAGCAGCCCAAGGACAGATGGCTACACCTTC.

The chain recombines TRBV5-6 with TRBJ1-6, with 7 bases fitting TRBD1. J was trimmed by 7 bases and V by 0 bases; bases with no gene match: 10. CDR1 and CDR2 (germline): SGHDT, YYEEEE. The CDR3 has 17 residues. The CDR3, as DNA: TGTGCCAGCAGCTTGGGCCCGACAGGGACGGGAAATTCACCCCTCCACTTT. This sequence encodes CASSLGPTGTGNSPLHF.

This clone was recorded only once. This rearrangement joins TRBV6-2 or TRBV6-3 to TRBJ2-7; 9 nucleotides agree with TRBD2. Germline V gives CDR1 MNHEY, CDR2 SVGEGT. The CDR3 is 18 residues long. The junction had 16 bases not matched to a gene; V was cut back by 7 bases and J by 0 bases. The CDR3 DNA sequence: TGTGCCAGCAACCCCGGAGCGGGGGGCTCCCCCAGCTCCTACGAGCAGTACTTC. Its translation: CASNPGAGGSPSSYEQYF.